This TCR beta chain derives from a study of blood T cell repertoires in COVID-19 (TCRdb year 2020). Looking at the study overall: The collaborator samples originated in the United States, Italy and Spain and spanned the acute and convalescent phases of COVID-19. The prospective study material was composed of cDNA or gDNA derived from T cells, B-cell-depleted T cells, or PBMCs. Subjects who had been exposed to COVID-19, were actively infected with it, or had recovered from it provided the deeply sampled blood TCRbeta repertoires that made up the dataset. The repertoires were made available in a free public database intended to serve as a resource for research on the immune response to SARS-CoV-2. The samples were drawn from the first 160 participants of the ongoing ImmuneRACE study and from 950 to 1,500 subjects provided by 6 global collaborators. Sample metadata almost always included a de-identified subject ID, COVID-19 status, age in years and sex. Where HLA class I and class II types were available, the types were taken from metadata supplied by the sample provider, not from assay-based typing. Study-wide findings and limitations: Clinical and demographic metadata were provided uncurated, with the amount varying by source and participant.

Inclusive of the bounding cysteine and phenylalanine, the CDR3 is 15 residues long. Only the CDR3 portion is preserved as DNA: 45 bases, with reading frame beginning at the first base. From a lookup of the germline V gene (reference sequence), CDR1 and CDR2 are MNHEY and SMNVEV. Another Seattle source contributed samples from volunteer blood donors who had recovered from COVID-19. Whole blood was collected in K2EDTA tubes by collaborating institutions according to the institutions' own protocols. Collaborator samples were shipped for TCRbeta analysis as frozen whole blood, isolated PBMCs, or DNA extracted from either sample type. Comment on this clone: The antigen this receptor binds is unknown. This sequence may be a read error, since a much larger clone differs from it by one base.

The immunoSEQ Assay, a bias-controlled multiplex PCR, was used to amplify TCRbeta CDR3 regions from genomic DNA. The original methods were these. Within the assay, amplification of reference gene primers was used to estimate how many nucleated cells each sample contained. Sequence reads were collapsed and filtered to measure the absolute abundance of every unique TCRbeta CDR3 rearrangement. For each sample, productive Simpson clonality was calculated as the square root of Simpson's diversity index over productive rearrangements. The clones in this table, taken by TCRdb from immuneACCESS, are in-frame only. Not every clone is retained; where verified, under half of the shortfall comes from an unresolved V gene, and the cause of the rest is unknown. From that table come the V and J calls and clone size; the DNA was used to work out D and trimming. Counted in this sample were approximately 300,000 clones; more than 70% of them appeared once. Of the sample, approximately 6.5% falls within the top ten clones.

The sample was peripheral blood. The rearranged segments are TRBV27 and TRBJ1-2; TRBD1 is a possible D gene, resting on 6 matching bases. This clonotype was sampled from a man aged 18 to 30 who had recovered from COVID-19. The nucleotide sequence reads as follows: TGTGTCAGCAGTTTATCGGCGACAGGCTTCTATGGCTACACCTTC. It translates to CVSSLSATGFYGYTF.